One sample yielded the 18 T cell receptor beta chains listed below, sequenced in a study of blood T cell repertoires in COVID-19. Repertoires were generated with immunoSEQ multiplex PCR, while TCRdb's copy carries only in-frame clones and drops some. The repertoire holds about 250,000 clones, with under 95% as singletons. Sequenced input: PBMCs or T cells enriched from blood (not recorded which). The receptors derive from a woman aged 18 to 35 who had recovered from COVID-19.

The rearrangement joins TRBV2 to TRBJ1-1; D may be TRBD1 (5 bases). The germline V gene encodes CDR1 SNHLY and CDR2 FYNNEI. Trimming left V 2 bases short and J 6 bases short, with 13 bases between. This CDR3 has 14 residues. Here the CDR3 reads CASSEFAGRAEAFF. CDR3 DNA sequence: TGTGCCAGCAGTGAATTTGCGGGGCGGGCTGAAGCTTTCTTT.

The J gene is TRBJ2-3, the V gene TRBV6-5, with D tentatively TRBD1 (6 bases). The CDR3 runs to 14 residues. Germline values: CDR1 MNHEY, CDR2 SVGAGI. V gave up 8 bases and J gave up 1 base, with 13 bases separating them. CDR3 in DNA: TGTGCCAGCGTTTGGGCAGGGGGCACAGATACGCAGTATTTT. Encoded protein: CASVWAGGTDTQYF.

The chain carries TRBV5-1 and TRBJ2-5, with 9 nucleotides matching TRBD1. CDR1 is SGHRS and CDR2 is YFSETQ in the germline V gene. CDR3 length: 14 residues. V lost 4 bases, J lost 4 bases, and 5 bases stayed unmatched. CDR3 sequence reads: CASSRGQGGETQYF. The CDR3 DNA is TGCGCCAGCAGCCGGGGACAGGGAGGAGAGACCCAGTACTTC.

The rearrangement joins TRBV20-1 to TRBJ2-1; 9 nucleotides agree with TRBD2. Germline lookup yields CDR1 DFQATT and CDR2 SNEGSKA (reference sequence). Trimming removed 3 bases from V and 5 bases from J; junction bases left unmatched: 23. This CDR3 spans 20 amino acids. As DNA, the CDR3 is TGCAGTGCTAGTGGTGGCTATCGGCGGGAGGGCCTCCGAGACCACAATGAGCAGTTCTTC. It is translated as CSASGGYRREGLRDHNEQFF.

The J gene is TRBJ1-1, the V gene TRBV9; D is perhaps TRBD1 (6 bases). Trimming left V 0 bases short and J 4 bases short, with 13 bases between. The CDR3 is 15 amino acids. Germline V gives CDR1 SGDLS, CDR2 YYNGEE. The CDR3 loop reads CASSVGSRGPTEAFF. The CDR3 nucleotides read TGTGCCAGCAGCGTAGGGAGCAGGGGACCCACTGAAGCTTTCTTT.

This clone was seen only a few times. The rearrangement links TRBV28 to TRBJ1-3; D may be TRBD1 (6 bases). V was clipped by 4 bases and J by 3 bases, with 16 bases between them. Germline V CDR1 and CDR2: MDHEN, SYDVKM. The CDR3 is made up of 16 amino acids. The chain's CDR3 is CASSSAGAGFGNTIYF. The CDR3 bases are TGTGCCAGCAGTTCCGCGGGGGCAGGTTTTGGAAACACCATATATTTT.

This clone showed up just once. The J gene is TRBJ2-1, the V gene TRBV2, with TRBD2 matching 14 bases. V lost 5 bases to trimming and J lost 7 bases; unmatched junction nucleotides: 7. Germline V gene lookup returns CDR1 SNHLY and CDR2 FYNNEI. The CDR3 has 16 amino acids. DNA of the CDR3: TGTGCCAGCAGTCTAGAGACTAGCGGGGGGGGGAATGAGCAGTTCTTC. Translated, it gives CASSLETSGGGNEQFF.

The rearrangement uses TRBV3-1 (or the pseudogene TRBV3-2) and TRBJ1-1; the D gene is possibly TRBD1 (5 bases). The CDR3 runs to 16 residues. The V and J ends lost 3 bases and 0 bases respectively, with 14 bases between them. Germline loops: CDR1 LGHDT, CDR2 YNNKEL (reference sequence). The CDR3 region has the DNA TGTGCCAGCAGCCATAATCCGTCAGGGATGAACACTGAAGCTTTCTTT. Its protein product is CASSHNPSGMNTEAFF.

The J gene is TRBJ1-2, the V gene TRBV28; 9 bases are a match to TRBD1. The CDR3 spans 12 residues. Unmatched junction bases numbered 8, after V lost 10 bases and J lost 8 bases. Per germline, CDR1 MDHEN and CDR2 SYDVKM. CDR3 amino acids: CAIRGQGEGYTF. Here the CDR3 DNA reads TGTGCCATCAGGGGACAGGGAGAAGGCTACACCTTC.

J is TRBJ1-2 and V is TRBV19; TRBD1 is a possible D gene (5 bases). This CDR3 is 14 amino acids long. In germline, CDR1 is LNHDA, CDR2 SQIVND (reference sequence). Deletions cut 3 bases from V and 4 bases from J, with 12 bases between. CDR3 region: CASSIGRGGYGYTF. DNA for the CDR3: TGTGCCAGTAGTATTGGTAGGGGCGGCTATGGCTACACCTTC.

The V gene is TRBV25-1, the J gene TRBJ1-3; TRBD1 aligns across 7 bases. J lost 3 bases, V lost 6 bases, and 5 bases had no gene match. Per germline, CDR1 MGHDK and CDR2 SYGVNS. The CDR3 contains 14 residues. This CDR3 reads CASRQTGYGNTIYF. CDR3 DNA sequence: TGTGCCAGCAGACAGACAGGGTATGGAAACACCATATATTTT.

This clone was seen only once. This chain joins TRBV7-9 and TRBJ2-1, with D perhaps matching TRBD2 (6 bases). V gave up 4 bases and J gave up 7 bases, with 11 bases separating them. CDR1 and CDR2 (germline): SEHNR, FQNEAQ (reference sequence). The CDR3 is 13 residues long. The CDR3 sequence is CASSSGTSNEQFF. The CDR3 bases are TGTGCCAGCAGCTCAGGGACTTCGAATGAGCAGTTCTTC.

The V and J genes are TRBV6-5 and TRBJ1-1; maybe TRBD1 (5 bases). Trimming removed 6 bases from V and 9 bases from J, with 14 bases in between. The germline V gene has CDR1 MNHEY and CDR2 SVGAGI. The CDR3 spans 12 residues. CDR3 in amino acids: CASSAIRAQAFF. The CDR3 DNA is TGTGCCAGCAGCGCCATCAGGGCCCAAGCTTTCTTT.

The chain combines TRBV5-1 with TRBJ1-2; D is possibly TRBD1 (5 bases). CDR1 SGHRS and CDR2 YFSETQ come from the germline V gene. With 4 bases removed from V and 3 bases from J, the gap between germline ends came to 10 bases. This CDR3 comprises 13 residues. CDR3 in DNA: TGCGCCAGCAGCGGCTCGGGGGACTATGGCTACACCTTC. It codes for CASSGSGDYGYTF. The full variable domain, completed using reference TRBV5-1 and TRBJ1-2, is KAGVTQTPRYLIKTRGQQVTLSCSPISGHRSVSWYQQTPGQGLQFLFEYFSETQRNKGNFPGRFSGRQFSNSRSEMNVSTLELGDSALYLCASSGSGDYGYTFGSGTRLTVV.

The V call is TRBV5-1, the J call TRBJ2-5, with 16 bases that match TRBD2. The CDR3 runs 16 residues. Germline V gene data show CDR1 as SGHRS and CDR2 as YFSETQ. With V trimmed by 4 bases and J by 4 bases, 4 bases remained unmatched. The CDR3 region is CASSVGTSGRGETQYF. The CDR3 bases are TGCGCCAGCAGCGTCGGGACTAGCGGGAGGGGAGAGACCCAGTACTTC.

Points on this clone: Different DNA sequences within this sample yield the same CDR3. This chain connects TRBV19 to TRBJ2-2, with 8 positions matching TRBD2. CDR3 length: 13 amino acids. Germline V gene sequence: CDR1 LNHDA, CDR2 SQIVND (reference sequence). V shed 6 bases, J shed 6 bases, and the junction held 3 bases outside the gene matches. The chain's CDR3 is CASSGTRAGELFF. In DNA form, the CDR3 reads TGTGCCAGTAGCGGGACTAGAGCCGGGGAGCTGTTTTTT.

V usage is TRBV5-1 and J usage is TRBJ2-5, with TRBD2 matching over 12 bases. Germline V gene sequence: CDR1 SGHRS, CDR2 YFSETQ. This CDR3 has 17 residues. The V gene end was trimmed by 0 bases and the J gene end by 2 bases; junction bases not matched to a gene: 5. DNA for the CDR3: TGCGCCAGCAGCTTGGCGGGTCTAGCGGGAGGGCAAGAGACCCAGTACTTC. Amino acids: CASSLAGLAGGQETQYF.

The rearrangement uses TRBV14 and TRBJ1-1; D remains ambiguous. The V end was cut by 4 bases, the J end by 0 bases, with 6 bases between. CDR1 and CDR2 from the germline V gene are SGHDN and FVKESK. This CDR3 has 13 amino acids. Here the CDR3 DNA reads TGTGCCAGCAGCCGGAGTTTGAACACTGAAGCTTTCTTT. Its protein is CASSRSLNTEAFF.